Listed below are T cell receptor beta chains from one sample, sequenced in a study of tumor-infiltrating lymphocytes in glioblastoma multiforme. TCRdb reprocessed the multiplex PCR reads with MiXCR, giving one entry per CDR3 protein. The sample holds approximately 20,000 distinct CDR3 sequences, roughly 68% seen once. The sequencing input was peripheral blood. The source is a male donor with glioblastoma. Both conserved end residues are part of each CDR3. The D gene is left open where the match is weak. A clone size is listed for some rows: how often the clone was seen (once, few, many), or a class if it is expanded.

J: TRBJ2-3; V: TRBV29-1; size: medium-sized; D: TRBD2; DNA: TGCAGCGTGCGGGAGCAGCAAATAACGCAGTATTTT; CDR3: CSVREQQITQYF
J: TRBJ1-1; V: TRBV12-3/TRBV12-4; size: medium-sized; D: -; DNA: TGTGCCAGCAGTTTGAGCAGGGGAACTGAAGCTTTCTTT; CDR3: CASSLSRGTEAFF
J: TRBJ2-7; V: TRBV11-2; size: large; D: TRBD2; DNA: TGTGCCAGCAGCTTAGAGTCGGGAGGCTCCTACGAGCAGTACTTC; CDR3: CASSLESGGSYEQYF
J: TRBJ1-6; V: TRBV20-1; size: -; D: TRBD1; DNA: TGCAGTGCTCCTCTTTACAGTGGGACAGCAAATAATTCACCCCTCCACTTT; CDR3: CSAPLYSGTANNSPLHF
J: TRBJ1-1; V: TRBV29-1; size: -; D: -; DNA: TGCAGCGTTCGGTTCAGTGGGACTGAAGCTTTCTTT; CDR3: CSVRFSGTEAFF
J: TRBJ2-5; V: TRBV29-1; size: few; D: -; DNA: TGCAGCGTTGTGGGGGACAGAGGGAGGGCAGAGACCCAGTACTTC; CDR3: CSVVGDRGRAETQYF
J: TRBJ1-2; V: TRBV4-2; size: -; D: TRBD1; DNA: TGTGCCAGCAGCCAAGCGACAGGGAATGACGCGGGCGGCTACACCTTC; CDR3: CASSQATGNDAGGYTF
J: TRBJ2-1; V: TRBV11-2; size: hyperexpanded; D: -; DNA: TGTGCCAGCAGCTTAGATAGGGGGAATGAGCAGTTCTTC; CDR3: CASSLDRGNEQFF
J: TRBJ2-5; V: TRBV6-6; size: few; D: TRBD2; DNA: TGTGCCAGCAGTTCACTAGCGGGAGTCGAGACCCAGTACTTC; CDR3: CASSSLAGVETQYF
J: TRBJ2-7; V: TRBV20-1; size: -; D: -; DNA: TGCAGTGCTGTGGATGGCCACGAGCAGTACTTC; CDR3: CSAVDGHEQYF
J: TRBJ2-7; V: TRBV4-1; size: -; D: TRBD1; DNA: TGCGCCAGCAGCCCTAACCAGGGGGCGGCCTACGAGCAGTACTTC; CDR3: CASSPNQGAAYEQYF
J: TRBJ1-4; V: TRBV2; size: -; D: TRBD1; DNA: TGTGCCAGCAGTTCCAACAGGGGATCTAATGAAAAACTGTTTTTT; CDR3: CASSSNRGSNEKLFF
J: TRBJ2-1; V: TRBV6-1; size: -; D: TRBD2; DNA: TGTGCCACCACGACGGGACTACCCTACAATGAGCAGTTCTTC; CDR3: CATTTGLPYNEQFF
J: TRBJ1-1; V: TRBV11-2; size: -; D: TRBD1; DNA: TGTGCCAGCAGACCAGGATCCAGGACAGGGATCAGGATGAACACTGAAGCTTTCTTT; CDR3: CASRPGSRTGIRMNTEAFF
J: TRBJ1-1; V: TRBV14; size: few; D: -; DNA: TGTGCCAGCAGTTACCAAGCGAACACTGAAGCTTTCTTT; CDR3: CASSYQANTEAFF
J: TRBJ2-3; V: TRBV11-3; size: -; D: -; DNA: TGTGCCAGCAGCTCCGGTAACAGGGGGGGAAGAGATACGCAGTATTTT; CDR3: CASSSGNRGGRDTQYF
J: TRBJ2-1; V: TRBV6-1; size: -; D: TRBD1; DNA: TGTGCCAGCGGGGGTGGGACAGAGACTTCTTATGTGCAGTTCTTC; CDR3: CASGGGTETSYVQFF
J: TRBJ2-7; V: TRBV7-8; size: once; D: -; DNA: TGTGCCAGCAGCTTAGAACTTTTCTACGAGCAGTACTTC; CDR3: CASSLELFYEQYF
J: TRBJ2-1; V: TRBV10-3; size: many; D: -; DNA: TGTGCCATCAGTGAGGGCAATGAGCAGTTCTTC; CDR3: CAISEGNEQFF
J: TRBJ2-1; V: TRBV7-2; size: few; D: TRBD1; DNA: TGTGCCAGCAGCCGACAGGGGGCTATGAGCTCCTACAATGAGCAGTTCTTC; CDR3: CASSRQGAMSSYNEQFF